This T cell receptor beta chain stems from a study of control samples from healthy donors and cancer patients. Here immunoSEQ multiplex PCR was the method, and the copy in TCRdb shows in-frame clones only, minus some. Among about 52,000 clones listed, about 95% were seen once. Germline V gene sequence: CDR1 KGHDR, CDR2 SFDVKD. The CDR3 spans 16 residues. The V segment lost 5 bases and the J segment 5 bases; nucleotides outside the gene matches: 10. The sequencing sample was made of blood. The receptor comes from a man younger than 45 in good health. V and J are TRBV24-1 and TRBJ2-3, with 9 bases lining up with TRBD1. Written as DNA, the CDR3 is TGTGCCACCAGTGTTACAGGGGGCTCAGCTGGAGATACGCAGTATTTT. It is translated as CATSVTGGSAGDTQYF.